This TCR beta chain was obtained from a study of cytomegalovirus exposure and HLA in healthy donors. Broader study findings: Later on, an analysis tied 15,000 to 20,000 TCR beta sequences to HLA alleles at 0.05 false discovery rate. The productive fraction for most TCR beta V segments was about 87% or about 30% in an earlier analysis. A later analysis found TCR association rates differed by HLA locus, highest for DRB1 and lowest for HLA-C. Rare TCR sequences predominated, though certain public TCRs were found in many donors.

Comments on this clone: The antigen remains unidentified.

The PCR was carried out with 60 Vbeta primers and 13 Jbeta primers. Sequencing was performed with immunoSEQ multiplex PCR; in TCRdb, only in-frame clones are kept and a portion is missing. The sample contains about 200,000 clones, nearly 80% of which appear only once. The CDR3 has 14 residues. Germline CDR1 and CDR2: SNHLY and FYNNEI. Unmatched junction bases numbered 7, after V lost 8 bases and J lost 0 bases. The chain uses TRBV2 and TRBJ2-7; 7 bases agree with TRBD1. This clonotype was sampled from a man aged 18 to 35 in good health and CMV-seronegative. Sequencing input: PBMCs. The CDR3 sequence is CASVVQGTSYEQYF. The CDR3 DNA sequence: TGTGCCAGCGTAGTACAGGGGACCTCCTACGAGCAGTACTTC. The full variable domain, its missing parts supplied by reference TRBV2 and TRBJ2-7, is EPEVTQTPSHQVTQMGQEVILRCVPISNHLYFYWYRQILGQKVEFLVSFYNNEISEKSEIFDDQFSVERPDGSNFTLKIRSTKLEDSAMYFCASVVQGTSYEQYFGPGTRLTVT.